This TCR beta chain derives from a study of T cell responses to AZD1222 COVID-19 vaccine. Trimming took off 4 bases at V and 1 base at J, with 11 bases between the two ends. CDR3 length: 14 residues. The V gene's germline CDR1 is SEHNR and CDR2 FQNEAQ (reference sequence). TCRdb's copy holds only in-frame clones and misses some; the assay was immunoSEQ multiplex PCR. Among 75,000 to 100,000 clones listed, roughly nine tenths were seen once. This clonotype was sampled from an adult in good health. The chain combines TRBV7-9 with TRBJ2-7; D is undetermined. Specimen: peripheral blood, collected on day 0 of AZD1222 vaccination. Here the CDR3 DNA reads TGTGCCAGCAGCTCGATCAGGCAGTCCTACGAGCAGTACTTC. Protein sequence: CASSSIRQSYEQYF.